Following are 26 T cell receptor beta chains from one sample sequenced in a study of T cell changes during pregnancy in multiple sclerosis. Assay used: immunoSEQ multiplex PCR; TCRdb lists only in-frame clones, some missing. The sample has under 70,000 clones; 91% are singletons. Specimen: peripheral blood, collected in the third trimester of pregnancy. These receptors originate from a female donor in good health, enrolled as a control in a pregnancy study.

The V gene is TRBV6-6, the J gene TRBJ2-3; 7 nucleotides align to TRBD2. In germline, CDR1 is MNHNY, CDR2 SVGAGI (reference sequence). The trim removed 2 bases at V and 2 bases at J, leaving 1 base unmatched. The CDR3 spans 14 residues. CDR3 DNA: TGTGCCAGCAGTTACGGGGGGGTCACAGATACGCAGTATTTT. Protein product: CASSYGGVTDTQYF.

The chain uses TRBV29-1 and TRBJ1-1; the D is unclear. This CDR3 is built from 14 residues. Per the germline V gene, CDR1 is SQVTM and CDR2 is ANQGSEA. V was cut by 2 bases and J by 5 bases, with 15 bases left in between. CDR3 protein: CSVESDGVGTEAFF. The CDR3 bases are TGCAGCGTTGAATCGGACGGGGTTGGAACTGAAGCTTTCTTT. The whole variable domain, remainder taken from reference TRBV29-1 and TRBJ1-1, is SAVISQKPSRDICQRGTSLTIQCQVDSQVTMMFWYRQQPGQSLTLIATANQGSEATYESGFVIDKFPISRPNLTFSTLTVSNMSPEDSSIYLCSVESDGVGTEAFFGQGTRLTVV.

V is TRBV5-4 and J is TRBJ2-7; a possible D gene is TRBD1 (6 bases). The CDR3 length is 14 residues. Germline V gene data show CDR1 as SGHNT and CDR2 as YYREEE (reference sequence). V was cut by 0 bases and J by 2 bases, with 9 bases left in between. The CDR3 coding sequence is TGTGCCAGCAGCTTGGAACAGGGTGCCTACGAGCAGTACTTC. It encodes CASSLEQGAYEQYF.

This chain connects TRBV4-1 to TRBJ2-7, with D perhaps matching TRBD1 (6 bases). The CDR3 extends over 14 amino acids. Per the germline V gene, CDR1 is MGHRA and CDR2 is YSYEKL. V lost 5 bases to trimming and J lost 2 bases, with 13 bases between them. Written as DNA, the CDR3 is TGCGCCAGCAGCGTTAACAGGGAAACCTACGAGCAGTACTTC. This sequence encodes CASSVNRETYEQYF.

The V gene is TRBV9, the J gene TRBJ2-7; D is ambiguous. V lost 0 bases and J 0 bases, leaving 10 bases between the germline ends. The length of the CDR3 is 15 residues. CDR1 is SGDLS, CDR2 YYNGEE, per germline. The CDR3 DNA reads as TGTGCCAGCAGCGTAGACGCTAGTCTCTCCTACGAGCAGTACTTC. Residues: CASSVDASLSYEQYF. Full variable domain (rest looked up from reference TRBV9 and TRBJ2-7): DSGVTQTPKHLITATGQRVTLRCSPRSGDLSVYWYQQSLDQGLQFLIQYYNGEERAKGNILERFSAQQFPDLHSELNLSSLELGDSALYFCASSVDASLSYEQYFGPGTRLTVT.

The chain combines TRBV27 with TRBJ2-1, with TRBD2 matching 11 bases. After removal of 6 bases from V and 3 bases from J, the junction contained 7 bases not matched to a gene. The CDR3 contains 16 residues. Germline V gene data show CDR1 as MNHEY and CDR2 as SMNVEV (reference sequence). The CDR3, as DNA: TGTGCCAGCAGCCTAGCGGGGGGATCCTTCTACAATGAGCAGTTCTTC. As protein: CASSLAGGSFYNEQFF.

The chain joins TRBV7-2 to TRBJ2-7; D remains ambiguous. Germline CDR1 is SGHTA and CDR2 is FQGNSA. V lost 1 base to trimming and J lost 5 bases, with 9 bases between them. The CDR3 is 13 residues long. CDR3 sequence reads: CASSLDIIHEQYF. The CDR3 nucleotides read TGTGCCAGCAGCTTAGACATTATTCACGAGCAGTACTTC.

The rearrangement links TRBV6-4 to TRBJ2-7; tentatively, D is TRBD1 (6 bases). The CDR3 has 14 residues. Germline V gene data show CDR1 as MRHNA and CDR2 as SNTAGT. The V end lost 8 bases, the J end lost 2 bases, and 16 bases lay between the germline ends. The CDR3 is CASARDTLTYEQYF. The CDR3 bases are TGTGCCAGCGCAAGGGACACCTTAACCTACGAGCAGTACTTC.

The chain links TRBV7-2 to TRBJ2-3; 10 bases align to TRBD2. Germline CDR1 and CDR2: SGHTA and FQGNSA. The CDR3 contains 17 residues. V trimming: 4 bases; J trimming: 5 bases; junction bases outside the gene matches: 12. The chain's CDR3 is CASSSPPGTSDQDTQYF. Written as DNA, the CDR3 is TGTGCCAGCAGCTCTCCACCCGGGACTAGCGATCAAGATACGCAGTATTTT.

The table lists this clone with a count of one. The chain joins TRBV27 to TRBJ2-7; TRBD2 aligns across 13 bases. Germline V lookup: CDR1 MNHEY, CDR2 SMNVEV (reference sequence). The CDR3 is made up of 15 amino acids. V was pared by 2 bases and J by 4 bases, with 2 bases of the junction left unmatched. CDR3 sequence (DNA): TGTGCCAGCAGTTTAGAGGGACTAGCGGGGTACGAGCAGTACTTC. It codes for CASSLEGLAGYEQYF.

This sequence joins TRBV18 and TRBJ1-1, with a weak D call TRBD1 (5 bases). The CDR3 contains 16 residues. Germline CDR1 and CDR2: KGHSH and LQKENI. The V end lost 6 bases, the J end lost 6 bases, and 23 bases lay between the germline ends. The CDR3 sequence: CASSPIRAGGTAEAFF. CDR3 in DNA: TGTGCCAGCTCCCCAATCCGTGCGGGGGGAACGGCTGAAGCTTTCTTT.

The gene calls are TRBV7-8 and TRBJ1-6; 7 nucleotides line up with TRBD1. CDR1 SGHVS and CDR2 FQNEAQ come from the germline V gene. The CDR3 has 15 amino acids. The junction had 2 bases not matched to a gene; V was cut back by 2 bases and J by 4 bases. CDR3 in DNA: TGTGCCAGCAGCTTAATGGGACAGTATAATTCACCCCTCCACTTT. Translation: CASSLMGQYNSPLHF.

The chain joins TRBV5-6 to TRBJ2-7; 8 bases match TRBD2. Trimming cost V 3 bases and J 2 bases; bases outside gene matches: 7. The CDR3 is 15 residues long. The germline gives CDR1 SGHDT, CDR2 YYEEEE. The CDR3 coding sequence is TGTGCCAGCAGCTGGGATCGCGGGGGGACCTACGAGCAGTACTTC. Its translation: CASSWDRGGTYEQYF.

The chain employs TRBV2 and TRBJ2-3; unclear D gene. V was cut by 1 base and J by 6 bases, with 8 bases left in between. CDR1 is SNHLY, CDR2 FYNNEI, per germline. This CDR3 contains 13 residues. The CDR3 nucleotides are TGTGCCAGCAGTGAAGGGCTTTACGATACGCAGTATTTT. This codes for CASSEGLYDTQYF.

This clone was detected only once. CDR3 bases: TGTGCCAGCAGCCCGGACGGGGGTTTGGTTTTCGAGCAGTACTTC. This translates into CASSPDGGLVFEQYF. The V and J genes are TRBV9 and TRBJ2-7; tentatively, D is TRBD2 (6 bases). The germline CDR1 and CDR2 sequences are SGDLS and YYNGEE. V gave up 4 bases and J gave up 6 bases, with 20 bases separating them. CDR3 length: 15 residues.

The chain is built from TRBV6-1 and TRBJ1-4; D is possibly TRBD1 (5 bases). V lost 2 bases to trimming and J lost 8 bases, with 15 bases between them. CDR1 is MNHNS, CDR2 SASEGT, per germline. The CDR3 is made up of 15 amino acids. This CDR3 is CASSEWGEAGEKLFF. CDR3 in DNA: TGTGCCAGCAGTGAATGGGGGGAGGCAGGGGAAAAACTGTTTTTT.

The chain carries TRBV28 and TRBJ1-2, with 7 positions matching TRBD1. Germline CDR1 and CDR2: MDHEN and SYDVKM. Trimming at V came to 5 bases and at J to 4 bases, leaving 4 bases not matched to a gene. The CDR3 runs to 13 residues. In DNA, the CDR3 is TGTGCCAGCAGTCTTGGGACAGCCTATGGCTACACCTTC. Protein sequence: CASSLGTAYGYTF.

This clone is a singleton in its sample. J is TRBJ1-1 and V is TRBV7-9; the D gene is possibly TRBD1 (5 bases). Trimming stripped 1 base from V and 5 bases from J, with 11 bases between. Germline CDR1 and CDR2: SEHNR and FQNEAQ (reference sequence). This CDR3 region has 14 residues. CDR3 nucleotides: TGTGCCAGCAGCTTAGAGGTGGGGCGAACTGAAGCTTTCTTT. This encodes CASSLEVGRTEAFF.

CDR3 sequence: CASSLIRTSGIAKNIQYF. CDR3 sequence (DNA): TGTGCCAGCAGCTTAATCAGGACTAGCGGTATAGCCAAAAACATTCAGTACTTC. V gene TRBV7-6 combines with J gene TRBJ2-4; 10 bases align to TRBD2. Germline V gene data show CDR1 as SGHVS and CDR2 as FNYEAQ. This CDR3 contains 18 residues. The trim removed 2 bases at V and 0 bases at J, leaving 7 bases unmatched.

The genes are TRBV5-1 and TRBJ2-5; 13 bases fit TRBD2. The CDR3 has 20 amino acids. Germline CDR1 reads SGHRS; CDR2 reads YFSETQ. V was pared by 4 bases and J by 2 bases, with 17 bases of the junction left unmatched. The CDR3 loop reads CASSPQTEPGLAGLQETQYF. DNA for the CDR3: TGCGCCAGCAGCCCCCAGACAGAGCCGGGACTAGCGGGGCTACAAGAGACCCAGTACTTC.

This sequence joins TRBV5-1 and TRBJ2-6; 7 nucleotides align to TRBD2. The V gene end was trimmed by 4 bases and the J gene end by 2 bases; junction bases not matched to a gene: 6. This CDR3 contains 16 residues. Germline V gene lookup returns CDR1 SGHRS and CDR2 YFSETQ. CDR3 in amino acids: CASSATSVPGANVLTF. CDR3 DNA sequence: TGCGCCAGCAGCGCCACTAGCGTCCCTGGGGCCAACGTCCTGACTTTC. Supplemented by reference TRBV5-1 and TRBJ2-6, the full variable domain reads KAGVTQTPRYLIKTRGQQVTLSCSPISGHRSVSWYQQTPGQGLQFLFEYFSETQRNKGNFPGRFSGRQFSNSRSEMNVSTLELGDSALYLCASSATSVPGANVLTFGAGSRLTVL.

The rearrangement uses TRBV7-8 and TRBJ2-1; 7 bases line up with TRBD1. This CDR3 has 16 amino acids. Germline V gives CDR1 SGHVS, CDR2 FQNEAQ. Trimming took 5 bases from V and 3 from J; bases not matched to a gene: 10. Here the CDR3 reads CASSQQGGLVYNEQFF. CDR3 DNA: TGTGCCAGCAGCCAGCAAGGGGGCCTAGTCTACAATGAGCAGTTCTTC.

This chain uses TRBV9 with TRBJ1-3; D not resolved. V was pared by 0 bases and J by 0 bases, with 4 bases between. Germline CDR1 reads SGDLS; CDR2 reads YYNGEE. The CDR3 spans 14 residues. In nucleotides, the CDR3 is TGTGCCAGCAGCGTAGGCAGCTCTGGAAACACCATATATTTT. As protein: CASSVGSSGNTIYF.

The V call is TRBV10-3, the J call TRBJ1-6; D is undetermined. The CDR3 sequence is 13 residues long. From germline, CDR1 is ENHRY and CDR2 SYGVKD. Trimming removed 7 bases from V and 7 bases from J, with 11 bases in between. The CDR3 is CAINQQQNSPLHF. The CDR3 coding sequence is TGTGCCATCAATCAACAGCAAAATTCACCCCTCCACTTT.

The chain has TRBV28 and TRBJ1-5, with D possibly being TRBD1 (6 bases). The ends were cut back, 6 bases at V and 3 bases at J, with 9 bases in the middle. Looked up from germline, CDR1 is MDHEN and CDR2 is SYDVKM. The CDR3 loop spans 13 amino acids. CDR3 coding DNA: TGTGCCAGCAGCCAGGGGTTCAATCAGCCCCAGCATTTT. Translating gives CASSQGFNQPQHF.

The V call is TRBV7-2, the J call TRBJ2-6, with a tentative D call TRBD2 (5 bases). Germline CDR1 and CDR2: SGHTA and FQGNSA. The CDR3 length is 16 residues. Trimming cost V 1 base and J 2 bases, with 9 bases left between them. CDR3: CASSLDFGAGANVLTF. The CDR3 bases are TGTGCCAGCAGCTTAGATTTCGGGGCTGGGGCCAACGTCCTGACTTTC.